The 27 T cell receptor beta chains in this list originate from one sample, sequenced in a study of blood T cell repertoires in COVID-19. Clones were read by immunoSEQ multiplex PCR, and TCRdb kept only the in-frame ones, dropping some. The sample gives about 76,000 clones, almost 85% of which show up once; more than 9.5% is in the top ten. Material: peripheral blood. Receptor source: a middle-aged man with COVID-19, enrolled during active disease.

The chain combines TRBV11-1 with TRBJ1-1, with a weak D call TRBD1 (5 bases). The CDR3 spans 11 residues. CDR1 and CDR2 from the germline V gene are SGHAT and FQDESV (reference sequence). V was pared by 5 bases and J by 5 bases, with 6 bases between. In nucleotides, the CDR3 is TGTGCCAGCAGCCAGGGAACTGAAGCTTTCTTT. Its protein is CASSQGTEAFF.

This clone was recorded only once. The genes are TRBV5-4 and TRBJ2-7; D remains ambiguous. In germline, CDR1 is SGHNT, CDR2 YYREEE (reference sequence). The V end was cut by 4 bases, the J end by 5 bases, with 13 bases between. This CDR3 region has 13 residues. Here the CDR3 reads CASSLEWADEQYF. In nucleotides, the CDR3 is TGTGCCAGCAGCCTGGAGTGGGCTGACGAGCAGTACTTC.

J is TRBJ2-1 and V is TRBV23-1; D might be TRBD1 (5 bases). TRBV23-1 is sorted into the ORF group, with uncertain function. The CDR3 is made up of 15 amino acids. Trimming took off 8 bases at V and 5 bases at J, with 19 bases between the two ends. The CDR3 reads CASPKGELTHNEQFF. Here the CDR3 DNA reads TGCGCCAGCCCCAAAGGGGAATTAACACACAATGAGCAGTTCTTC.

The V call is TRBV6-5, the J call TRBJ2-7; 8 bases fit TRBD1. The CDR3 is made up of 13 amino acids. J gave up 6 bases and V 0 bases, and 1 base lay outside the gene matches. Germline values: CDR1 MNHEY, CDR2 SVGAGI. The CDR3 here is CASSYSDRGEQYF. Here the CDR3 DNA reads TGTGCCAGCAGTTACTCAGACAGGGGCGAGCAGTACTTC.

This clone was picked up one time. The chain joins TRBV18 to TRBJ1-5, with TRBD1 identical over 7 bases. The length of the CDR3 is 14 residues. CDR1 is KGHSH and CDR2 is LQKENI in the germline V gene. With 5 bases clipped from V and 4 bases from J, the junction kept 5 bases outside the gene matches. DNA for the CDR3: TGTGCCAGCTCAGCGTCAGGGGGGAATCAGCCCCAGCATTTT. It codes for CASSASGGNQPQHF.

This sequence joins TRBV9 and TRBJ2-5; the D gene is possibly TRBD2 (6 bases). The CDR3 runs 15 residues. CDR1 is SGDLS, CDR2 YYNGEE, per germline. V was shortened by 7 bases and J by 5 bases, with 21 bases between the two germline ends. DNA for the CDR3: TGTGCCAGCGACCGCACGGGAGCGACGGAGGAGACCCAGTACTTC. It codes for CASDRTGATEETQYF. Full variable domain (rest looked up from reference TRBV9 and TRBJ2-5): DSGVTQTPKHLITATGQRVTLRCSPRSGDLSVYWYQQSLDQGLQFLIQYYNGEERAKGNILERFSAQQFPDLHSELNLSSLELGDSALYFCASDRTGATEETQYFGPGTRLLVL.

This clone was observed once. The J gene is TRBJ2-7, the V gene TRBV19, with D unresolved. Trimming cost V 1 base and J 7 bases, with 17 bases left between them. CDR1 LNHDA and CDR2 SQIVND come from the germline V gene (reference sequence). The CDR3 consists of 15 residues. CDR3 sequence reads: CASSIVGTPTPEQYF. The CDR3 DNA reads as TGTGCCAGTAGTATAGTGGGCACCCCGACCCCTGAGCAGTACTTC.

The rearrangement joins TRBV2 to TRBJ1-3; 10 bases match TRBD1. The CDR3 totals 17 residues. Unmatched junction bases numbered 8, after V lost 6 bases and J lost 0 bases. Looked up from germline, CDR1 is SNHLY and CDR2 is FYNNEI. This chain's CDR3 is CASRMGQGKGSGNTIYF. The CDR3 DNA sequence: TGTGCCAGCAGGATGGGACAGGGGAAGGGCTCTGGAAACACCATATATTTT.

V gene TRBV2 combines with J gene TRBJ2-2, with 9 positions matching TRBD1. V lost 5 bases, J lost 3 bases, and 4 bases stayed unmatched. This CDR3 is 15 amino acids long. The germline V gene encodes CDR1 SNHLY and CDR2 FYNNEI. CDR3 in DNA: TGTGCCAGCAGTAACAGGGGGCGGGACACCGGGGAGCTGTTTTTT. Amino acid sequence: CASSNRGRDTGELFF. Full variable domain (rest looked up from reference TRBV2 and TRBJ2-2): EPEVTQTPSHQVTQMGQEVILRCVPISNHLYFYWYRQILGQKVEFLVSFYNNEISEKSEIFDDQFSVERPDGSNFTLKIRSTKLEDSAMYFCASSNRGRDTGELFFGEGSRLTVL.

This chain uses TRBV19 with TRBJ2-1, with 12 bases identical to TRBD2. This CDR3 is built from 16 residues. In germline, CDR1 is LNHDA, CDR2 SQIVND (reference sequence). Losses at the gene ends were 3 bases for V and 7 bases for J; bases not matched to a gene: 7. CDR3 coding DNA: TGTGCCAGTAGTATGCACAGGACTAGCGGGAAAAATGAGCAGTTCTTC. This gives the protein CASSMHRTSGKNEQFF.

The chain combines TRBV9 with TRBJ2-1, with 7 bases fitting TRBD1. Germline CDR1 is SGDLS and CDR2 is YYNGEE. The CDR3 sequence is 15 residues long. Germline trimming cut 3 bases from V and 9 bases from J; bases unmatched to any gene: 12. The CDR3 spells CASSEGRTGEGEQFF. In DNA form, the CDR3 reads TGTGCCAGCAGCGAAGGAAGAACAGGGGAAGGTGAGCAGTTCTTC.

This chain uses TRBV30 with TRBJ2-3; D not certain. Deletions cut 0 bases from V and 0 bases from J, with 22 bases between. CDR3 length: 19 residues. In germline, CDR1 is GTSNPN, CDR2 SVGIG (reference sequence). CDR3 residues: CAWSVAVGRFSFSTDTQYF. Here the CDR3 DNA reads TGTGCCTGGAGTGTCGCAGTTGGCAGGTTTTCTTTTAGCACAGATACGCAGTATTTT.

The chain employs TRBV25-1 and TRBJ2-1, with a weak D call TRBD1 (6 bases). Germline V gives CDR1 MGHDK, CDR2 SYGVNS. V gave up 2 bases and J gave up 2 bases, with 7 bases separating them. The CDR3 has 14 amino acids. As DNA, the CDR3 is TGTGCCAGCAGTGAACAGGGGACCTACAATGAGCAGTTCTTC. As protein: CASSEQGTYNEQFF.

For the CDR3, the DNA is TGTGCCTGGACCCGGGACAGTTGGGACACCCGGCAGTTGGCTTTCTTT. This encodes CAWTRDSWDTRQLAFF. This chain links TRBV30 with TRBJ1-1; 7 bases agree with TRBD1. CDR3 length: 16 amino acids. Germline V gives CDR1 GTSNPN, CDR2 SVGIG (reference sequence). V dropped 4 bases and J dropped 11; count of bases not matched to a gene: 22.

The chain is built from TRBV28 and TRBJ1-6; 7 nucleotides align to TRBD1. From germline, CDR1 is MDHEN and CDR2 SYDVKM. The length of the CDR3 is 17 residues. V shed 3 bases and J 7 bases; nucleotides not matched to a gene: 12. This CDR3 reads CASSFHHMTGRNSPLHF. CDR3 sequence (DNA): TGTGCCAGCAGTTTCCACCACATGACAGGGAGAAATTCACCCCTCCACTTT.

DNA for the CDR3: TGTGCCAGCAGCTCCTTAGCGGGAGTAAGGTACAATGAGCAGTTCTTC. Amino acid sequence: CASSSLAGVRYNEQFF. V usage is TRBV11-2 and J usage is TRBJ2-1, with TRBD2 matching 9 bases. This CDR3 is 16 amino acids long. The junction had 8 bases not matched to a gene; V was cut back by 4 bases and J by 4 bases. CDR1 is SGHAT, CDR2 FQNNGV, per germline.

V usage is TRBV28 and J usage is TRBJ1-5, with 8 positions matching TRBD1. The V gene's germline CDR1 is MDHEN and CDR2 SYDVKM. Trimming removed 3 bases from V and 2 bases from J; junction bases left unmatched: 9. The CDR3 covers 17 residues. CDR3 protein: CASSFAGGGSRNQPQHF. The CDR3 DNA is TGTGCCAGCAGTTTCGCAGGGGGCGGGAGTCGCAATCAGCCCCAGCATTTT.

The chain is built from TRBV4-3 and TRBJ1-2; TRBD1 aligns across 9 bases. The germline V gene has CDR1 LGHNA and CDR2 YSLEER. J was trimmed by 7 bases and V by 1 base; bases with no gene match: 7. The CDR3 runs to 15 residues. DNA for the CDR3: TGCGCCAGCAGCCAAGCCCCCACAGGGGGCTTTGGCTACACCTTC. Translating gives CASSQAPTGGFGYTF.

This clone came up once. The chain has TRBV2 and TRBJ2-7, with D possibly TRBD1 on 5 matching bases. V was trimmed by 8 bases and J by 2 bases, leaving 10 bases between them. Germline CDR1 and CDR2: SNHLY and FYNNEI. The CDR3 totals 12 residues. CDR3 in DNA: TGTGCCAGCGGGGCCCAACCCTACGAGCAGTACTTC. This encodes CASGAQPYEQYF.

This clone counts as large (0.1 to 1%). The CDR3 DNA follows: TGTGCCAGCAGCGGGACTAGCGGGGGGGAGCAGTTCTTC. It yields the protein CASSGTSGGEQFF. This chain joins TRBV6-6 and TRBJ2-1, with TRBD2 matching 15 bases. The CDR3 loop spans 13 amino acids. CDR1 is MNHNY, CDR2 SVGAGI, per germline (reference sequence). Trimming at V came to 6 bases and at J to 10 bases, leaving 1 base not matched to a gene.

The chain links TRBV19 to TRBJ2-6; D possibly corresponds to TRBD2 (6 bases). The CDR3 loop spans 18 amino acids. Germline CDR1 and CDR2: LNHDA and SQIVND (reference sequence). V lost 5 bases and J lost 4, with 21 bases in between. CDR3 sequence: CASSSPSETFSGANVLTF. DNA for the CDR3: TGTGCCAGTAGTTCTCCTAGCGAAACGTTCTCCGGGGCCAACGTCCTGACTTTC. Based on the CDR3 plus reference TRBV19 and TRBJ2-6, the full variable domain is DGGITQSPKYLFRKEGQNVTLSCEQNLNHDAMYWYRQDPGQGLRLIYYSQIVNDFQKGDIAEGYSVSREKKESFPLTVTSAQKNPTAFYLCASSSPSETFSGANVLTFGAGSRLTVL.

This clone occurred a few times. J is TRBJ2-3 and V is TRBV3-1 (or the pseudogene TRBV3-2), with a possible D match to TRBD2 (6 bases). CDR1 and CDR2 from the germline V gene are LGHDT and YNNKEL (reference sequence). The V end was cut by 1 base, the J end by 2 bases, with 10 bases between. This CDR3 is built from 15 residues. The CDR3 loop is CASSQGGMHTDTQYF. In nucleotides, the CDR3 is TGTGCCAGCAGCCAAGGCGGGATGCACACAGATACGCAGTATTTT.

The chain links TRBV7-8 to TRBJ1-2; TRBD1 agrees at 9 bases. The junction had 2 bases not matched to a gene; V was cut back by 5 bases and J by 4 bases. CDR1 is SGHVS, CDR2 FQNEAQ, per germline. The CDR3 sequence is 13 residues long. The CDR3 bases are TGTGCCAGCAGCCGACAGGGGGGCTATGGCTACACCTTC. This sequence encodes CASSRQGGYGYTF.

This clone was observed many times. The sample contains more than one DNA sequence encoding this CDR3. This chain connects TRBV28 to TRBJ1-5; D possibly corresponds to TRBD1 (5 bases). Trimming shortened V by 6 bases and J by 0 bases, and 12 bases separated the two germline ends. CDR1 and CDR2 from the germline V gene are MDHEN and SYDVKM. The CDR3 has 15 residues. The CDR3 spells CASSFSGRSNQPQHF. The CDR3 coding sequence is TGTGCCAGCAGCTTCTCAGGGCGTAGCAATCAGCCCCAGCATTTT.

The CDR3 region has the DNA TGCGCCAGCAGCGACGGGACAGTTAGCAATCAGCCCCAGCATTTT. Amino acids: CASSDGTVSNQPQHF. J is TRBJ1-5 and V is TRBV5-1, with TRBD1 identical over 7 bases. Trimming cost V 4 bases and J 0 bases; bases outside gene matches: 4. CDR3 length equals 15 residues. The germline gives CDR1 SGHRS, CDR2 YFSETQ. The full variable domain, completed using reference TRBV5-1 and TRBJ1-5, is KAGVTQTPRYLIKTRGQQVTLSCSPISGHRSVSWYQQTPGQGLQFLFEYFSETQRNKGNFPGRFSGRQFSNSRSEMNVSTLELGDSALYLCASSDGTVSNQPQHFGDGTRLSIL.

The gene calls are TRBV27 and TRBJ1-2; 9 bases match TRBD1. The germline V gene has CDR1 MNHEY and CDR2 SMNVEV (reference sequence). CDR3 size: 16 residues. V lost 2 bases, J lost 3 bases, and 7 bases stayed unmatched. CDR3 coding DNA: TGTGCCAGCAGTTTAAAAAGGGACAGGGCCTACTATGGCTACACCTTC. It translates to CASSLKRDRAYYGYTF.

The V and J genes are TRBV11-2 and TRBJ2-7; no definite D call. CDR1 is SGHAT, CDR2 FQNNGV, per germline. The CDR3 is made up of 17 amino acids. V was shortened by 0 bases and J by 1 base, with 16 bases between the two germline ends. In nucleotides, the CDR3 is TGTGCCAGCAGCTTAGATGGATTAGACATCTCTTCCTACGAGCAGTACTTC. This translates into CASSLDGLDISSYEQYF.